The 28 T cell receptor beta chains reported below all come from one sample, sequenced in a study of T cell responses to AZD1222 COVID-19 vaccine. Repertoires were generated with immunoSEQ multiplex PCR, while TCRdb's copy carries only in-frame clones and drops some. Of 150,000 to 200,000 clones listed, 75% to 90% were seen once; the top ten hold roughly 6.5%. The sequencing here drew on peripheral blood, taken on day 0 of AZD1222 vaccination. The source of these receptors is an adult in good health.

V gene TRBV28 combines with J gene TRBJ1-2, with 8 nucleotides matching TRBD1. CDR1 and CDR2 (germline): MDHEN, SYDVKM. V was pared by 3 bases and J by 7 bases, with 10 bases of the junction left unmatched. This CDR3 is built from 15 residues. The CDR3 region has the DNA TGTGCCAGCAGTTTTCCCTCAGGGGGCCTAGGTGGCTACACCTTC. Its protein is CASSFPSGGLGGYTF.

V and J are TRBV6-5 and TRBJ1-1, with 7 bases matching TRBD1. The CDR3 sequence is 14 residues long. Germline V gives CDR1 MNHEY, CDR2 SVGAGI. V lost 10 bases and J lost 0; bases outside the gene matches: 8. The CDR3 spells CATRQGGMNTEAFF. DNA of the CDR3: TGTGCCACCCGACAGGGAGGAATGAACACTGAAGCTTTCTTT.

The chain uses TRBV9 and TRBJ1-1, with D perhaps matching TRBD1 (5 bases). V shed 4 bases and J shed 2 bases, with 12 bases lying between them. CDR3 length: 14 amino acids. Looked up from germline, CDR1 is SGDLS and CDR2 is YYNGEE. CDR3 amino acids: CASSKLTANTEAFF. Here the CDR3 DNA reads TGTGCCAGCAGCAAACTGACAGCTAACACTGAAGCTTTCTTT.

The V gene is TRBV27, the J gene TRBJ2-7; D gene unclear. The CDR3 has 13 residues. V was clipped by 4 bases and J by 2 bases, with 9 bases between them. Germline CDR1 and CDR2: MNHEY and SMNVEV (reference sequence). CDR3 sequence (DNA): TGTGCCAGCAGTTGGAACGGGCCCTACGAGCAGTACTTC. Protein sequence: CASSWNGPYEQYF.

CDR3 region: CSARDTHEQFF. The CDR3 nucleotides are TGCAGTGCTAGAGATACCCATGAGCAGTTCTTC. This sequence joins TRBV20-1 and TRBJ2-1; D unresolved. This CDR3 comprises 11 residues. Deletions cut 0 bases from V and 8 bases from J, with 5 bases between. Germline CDR1 reads DFQATT; CDR2 reads SNEGSKA (reference sequence).

The CDR3 loop is CASSFSGVSETQYF. As DNA, the CDR3 is TGTGCCAGCAGTTTTTCGGGGGTATCAGAGACCCAGTACTTC. This chain joins TRBV27 and TRBJ2-5; TRBD2 is a possible D gene (6 bases). Germline CDR1 reads MNHEY; CDR2 reads SMNVEV (reference sequence). Trimming stripped 3 bases from V and 4 bases from J, with 12 bases between. CDR3 size: 14 residues.

The chain carries TRBV5-1 and TRBJ2-5; 7 bases align to TRBD1. The germline gives CDR1 SGHRS, CDR2 YFSETQ. Losses at the gene ends were 4 bases for V and 2 bases for J; bases not matched to a gene: 5. The CDR3 totals 14 residues. The CDR3 sequence is CASSVGQTQETQYF. The DNA for the CDR3 is TGCGCCAGCAGCGTGGGACAGACTCAAGAGACCCAGTACTTC. The full variable domain, with the rest looked up from reference TRBV5-1 and TRBJ2-5, is KAGVTQTPRYLIKTRGQQVTLSCSPISGHRSVSWYQQTPGQGLQFLFEYFSETQRNKGNFPGRFSGRQFSNSRSEMNVSTLELGDSALYLCASSVGQTQETQYFGPGTRLLVL.

This chain links TRBV10-2 with TRBJ1-3; no reliable D call. Germline loops: CDR1 WSHSY, CDR2 SAAADI. This CDR3 has 13 residues. Trimming took off 7 bases at V and 0 bases at J, with 7 bases between the two ends. The CDR3 nucleotides are TGCGCCAGCATAGTGGACTCTGGAAACACCATATATTTT. This sequence encodes CASIVDSGNTIYF.

The chain is built from TRBV7-9 and TRBJ1-2; TRBD1 agrees at 9 bases. V dropped 4 bases and J dropped 3; count of bases not matched to a gene: 6. Germline CDR1 is SEHNR and CDR2 is FQNEAQ (reference sequence). This CDR3 region has 15 residues. CDR3 in DNA: TGTGCCAGCAGCTCCCCTGGACAGGGGCACTATGGCTACACCTTC. Encoded protein: CASSSPGQGHYGYTF.

J is TRBJ2-3 and V is TRBV10-3, with 8 positions matching TRBD2. V lost 7 bases, J lost 3 bases, and 6 bases stayed unmatched. This CDR3 has 14 residues. Germline lookup yields CDR1 ENHRY and CDR2 SYGVKD. For the CDR3, the DNA is TGTGCCATCAAGAGCGGGAGTTTAACAGATACGCAGTATTTT. Translated: CAIKSGSLTDTQYF.

V and J are TRBV3-1 (or the pseudogene TRBV3-2) and TRBJ1-1; perhaps TRBD1 as D (5 bases). The germline V and J ends were trimmed by 0 bases and 2 bases, with 13 bases remaining between them. This CDR3 has 16 amino acids. Per the germline V gene, CDR1 is LGHDT and CDR2 is YNNKEL (reference sequence). DNA of the CDR3: TGTGCCAGCAGCCAAGATGTTAAGGGGCCAAACACTGAAGCTTTCTTT. This gives the protein CASSQDVKGPNTEAFF.

The J gene is TRBJ1-2, the V gene TRBV6-5; perhaps TRBD1 as D (6 bases). Germline V CDR1 and CDR2: MNHEY, SVGAGI. Trimming took 5 bases from V and 4 from J, leaving 11 bases between them. CDR3 length: 13 amino acids. This chain's CDR3 is CASSPQGVYGYTF. The CDR3 DNA is TGTGCCAGCAGTCCACAGGGAGTCTATGGCTACACCTTC.

The gene calls are TRBV3-1 (or the pseudogene TRBV3-2) and TRBJ2-5, with D perhaps assigned TRBD1 or TRBD2 (6 bases each). The CDR3 has 17 amino acids. CDR1 LGHDT and CDR2 YNNKEL come from the germline V gene (reference sequence). The V and J ends lost 2 bases and 7 bases respectively, with 23 bases between them. The CDR3 loop is CASSQKGLRTDTRTQYF. As DNA, the CDR3 is TGTGCCAGCAGCCAAAAAGGACTACGGACAGACACGCGGACCCAGTACTTC.

The genes are TRBV11-2 and TRBJ2-1; perhaps TRBD2 as D (6 bases). The CDR3 is made up of 14 amino acids. With 6 bases removed from V and 3 bases from J, the gap between germline ends came to 12 bases. Per the germline V gene, CDR1 is SGHAT and CDR2 is FQNNGV. The CDR3 is CASRPSASYNEQFF. CDR3 bases: TGTGCCAGCAGGCCTAGCGCAAGCTACAATGAGCAGTTCTTC. Filled out from reference TRBV11-2 and TRBJ2-1, the complete variable domain reads EAGVAQSPRYKIIEKRQSVAFWCNPISGHATLYWYQQILGQGPKLLIQFQNNGVVDDSQLPKDRFSAERLKGVDSTLKIQPAKLEDSAVYLCASRPSASYNEQFFGPGTRLTVL.

J is TRBJ2-2 and V is TRBV2; 12 nucleotides align to TRBD2. After removal of 8 bases from V and 7 bases from J, the junction contained 11 bases not matched to a gene. Germline V gene lookup returns CDR1 SNHLY and CDR2 FYNNEI. The CDR3 is made up of 16 amino acids. CDR3 DNA: TGTGCCAGCTGCTACCTAGCGGGGGGGCGCGGCGGGGAGCTGTTTTTT. Encoded protein: CASCYLAGGRGGELFF.

The V call is TRBV28, the J call TRBJ1-1, with 9 bases lining up with TRBD1. V gave up 3 bases and J gave up 5 bases; unmatched junction bases: 10. The CDR3 is made up of 16 amino acids. In germline, CDR1 is MDHEN, CDR2 SYDVKM. CDR3 residues: CASSFVGTGFGTEAFF. Here the CDR3 DNA reads TGTGCCAGCAGTTTTGTGGGGACAGGGTTTGGGACTGAAGCTTTCTTT.

The chain has TRBV5-8 and TRBJ1-3, with no clear D. The CDR3 runs 12 residues. The germline gives CDR1 SGHTS, CDR2 YDEGEE. V lost 2 bases to trimming and J lost 5 bases, with 5 bases between them. The CDR3 sequence: CASSFDRNTIYF. The CDR3 DNA follows: TGTGCCAGCAGCTTTGATCGAAACACCATATATTTT.

This chain connects TRBV7-8 to TRBJ2-1, with unresolved D. Germline assignment: CDR1 SGHVS and CDR2 FQNEAQ. The CDR3 has 14 residues. Trimming took off 5 bases at V and 7 bases at J, with 15 bases between the two ends. This CDR3 is CASSPTINPNEQFF. CDR3 sequence (DNA): TGTGCCAGCAGCCCGACCATAAACCCTAATGAGCAGTTCTTC.

This chain uses TRBV6-5 with TRBJ2-2, with no clear D. Germline CDR1 reads MNHEY; CDR2 reads SVGAGI. The CDR3 consists of 15 residues. The V gene lost 8 bases and the J gene lost 3 bases, with 16 bases spanning the gap. The CDR3 is CASGLTVADTGELFF. DNA for the CDR3: TGTGCCAGCGGATTAACGGTTGCCGACACCGGGGAGCTGTTTTTT.

The V call is TRBV30, the J call TRBJ1-2, with D possibly TRBD1 on 5 matching bases. The CDR3 spans 15 residues. Germline V gene lookup returns CDR1 GTSNPN and CDR2 SVGIG (reference sequence). V shed 5 bases and J shed 0 bases, with 16 bases lying between them. The DNA of the CDR3 is TGTGCCTGGGTCGTAGAACTGGGACCTAACTATGGCTACACCTTC. Encoded protein: CAWVVELGPNYGYTF. Filled out from reference TRBV30 and TRBJ1-2, the complete variable domain reads SQTIHQWPATLVQPVGSPLSLECTVEGTSNPNLYWYRQAAGRGLQLLFYSVGIGQISSEVPQNLSASRPQDRQFILSSKKLLLSDSGFYLCAWVVELGPNYGYTFGSGTRLTVV.

The table lists this clone with a count of one. The chain is built from TRBV5-1 and TRBJ1-1, with a tentative D call TRBD1 (6 bases). CDR3 length equals 16 residues. CDR1 and CDR2 (germline): SGHRS, YFSETQ. V was cut by 4 bases and J by 0 bases, with 16 bases left in between. The CDR3 here is CASSPLTGTLNTEAFF. The CDR3 coding sequence is TGCGCCAGCAGCCCCCTAACAGGGACTTTGAACACTGAAGCTTTCTTT. Full variable domain (outside the CDR3, taken from reference TRBV5-1 and TRBJ1-1): KAGVTQTPRYLIKTRGQQVTLSCSPISGHRSVSWYQQTPGQGLQFLFEYFSETQRNKGNFPGRFSGRQFSNSRSEMNVSTLELGDSALYLCASSPLTGTLNTEAFFGQGTRLTVV.

This clone was seen more than once but under ten times. The same CDR3 also results from other DNA sequences found in this sample. This chain links TRBV3-1 (or the pseudogene TRBV3-2) with TRBJ1-5; D is undetermined. The length of the CDR3 is 13 residues. With 1 base removed from V and 4 bases from J, the gap between germline ends came to 5 bases. Germline CDR1 and CDR2: LGHDT and YNNKEL (reference sequence). The CDR3 DNA reads TGTGCCAGCAGCCAAGGGGATAATCAGCCCCAGCATTTT. It translates to CASSQGDNQPQHF.

This clone appeared once. The rearrangement links TRBV24-1 to TRBJ2-2, with no clear D. The CDR3 sequence is 15 residues long. Per germline, CDR1 KGHDR and CDR2 SFDVKD. V lost 0 bases and J lost 0, with 4 bases in between. The CDR3 coding sequence is TGTGCCACCAGTGATTTGGACCCGAACACCGGGGAGCTGTTTTTT. Protein sequence: CATSDLDPNTGELFF.

J is TRBJ1-3 and V is TRBV2; possible D gene TRBD1, 5 bases. Germline V gene data show CDR1 as SNHLY and CDR2 as FYNNEI. Deletions cut 6 bases from V and 0 bases from J, with 12 bases between. The CDR3 spans 15 residues. The CDR3 bases are TGTGCCAGCAGGCAAGACAGAACCTCTGGAAACACCATATATTTT. Translated: CASRQDRTSGNTIYF.

This clone was seen a single time. V gene TRBV6-6 combines with J gene TRBJ2-1; D is possibly TRBD1 (5 bases). The CDR3 spans 15 residues. Germline V gives CDR1 MNHNY, CDR2 SVGAGI (reference sequence). With 4 bases removed from V and 7 bases from J, the gap between germline ends came to 17 bases. DNA of the CDR3: TGTGCCAGCAGTTCCAGGGTAACTTCGGGTAATGAGCAGTTCTTC. This translates into CASSSRVTSGNEQFF.

This clone was picked up one time. The CDR3 spells CAIKGGAGETQYF. In nucleotides, the CDR3 is TGTGCCATCAAAGGGGGGGCAGGCGAGACCCAGTACTTC. J is TRBJ2-5 and V is TRBV10-3; tentatively, D is TRBD2 (7 bases). Germline values: CDR1 ENHRY, CDR2 SYGVKD. V was clipped by 7 bases and J by 5 bases, with 14 bases between them. This CDR3 is 13 amino acids long.

The V call is TRBV1, the J call TRBJ1-5; the listed D gene, TRBD1, was not tested against the DNA. TRBV1 is termed a pseudogene. The CDR3 has 19 residues. The CDR3 DNA is TGCACCAGCAGCCAAGAGGAGACAGGGAGGTTGGAGGGCAATCAGCCCCAGCATTTT. Its protein is CTSSQEETGRLEGNQPQHF.

The chain joins TRBV20-1 to TRBJ2-1; D is possibly TRBD2 (6 bases). The CDR3 is 14 amino acids. V gave up 3 bases and J gave up 7 bases, with 16 bases separating them. Per germline, CDR1 DFQATT and CDR2 SNEGSKA (reference sequence). The CDR3 loop is CSASLAGPYNEQFF. The CDR3 DNA reads as TGCAGTGCTAGTCTGGCGGGACCTTATAATGAGCAGTTCTTC.